This TCR beta chain was sequenced in a study of T cells in Graves' hyperthyroidism and ophthalmopathy. Across the whole study: Initial diagnosis, before any treatment, was when peripheral blood was collected.

The TCR beta CDR3 regions underwent amplification using RNA transcripts as the source. First-round RT-PCR of the TCR CDR3 relied on the HTBI primer set. TCRdb reanalysed the multiplex PCR reads using MiXCR and keeps one entry per CDR3 protein. The sample consists of around 180,000 distinct CDR3 sequences, about a sixth of them appearing once. The germline gives CDR1 MDHEN, CDR2 SYDVKM. V was pared by 7 bases and J by 0 bases, with 9 bases between. This CDR3 is 14 amino acids long. This clonotype was detected ten times or more. Clinicians diagnosed patients from clinical symptoms, serum thyroxine and TRAb, thyroid ultrasound and orbital computed tomography.

Sequencing was carried out using blood. The J gene is TRBJ2-2, the V gene TRBV28; D unresolved. This TCR was recovered from a woman aged 50 to 65 with Graves' hyperthyroidism. CDR3 sequence (DNA): TGTGCCAGCACCTTTGGGGCGAACACCGGGGAGCTGTTTTTT. Translated, it gives CASTFGANTGELFF.